These T cell receptor beta chains were read from a single sample in a study of T-cell reconstitution after alpha-beta-depleted transplantation in children. Using its own MiXCR run on the PCR reads, TCRdb lists one record per CDR3 protein. The sample records about 240,000 distinct CDR3 sequences, about 23% being singletons. This sample comprised PBMCs, obtained before TCRalphabeta/CD19-depleted stem cell transplant. All receptors come from a girl aged 2 to 9 with Fanconi anemia, due to receive a stem cell transplant. Both conserved end residues are part of each CDR3. D genes are given only for firm matches. The size field is filled for only some rows; it gives once, few, many or a size class.

>TRBD2|TRBJ2-3|many|TRBV4-2
CASSQLSGRAPDTQYF
TGTGCCAGCAGCCAACTTAGCGGGAGGGCCCCAGATACGCAGTATTTT
>TRBD2|TRBJ2-3|-|TRBV7-2
CASSLDSGGADTQYF
TGTGCCAGCAGCTTAGACAGCGGGGGGGCCGATACGCAGTATTTT
>-|TRBJ2-1|few|TRBV6-4
CASSQGSQSYNEQFF
TGTGCCAGCTCCCAGGGTAGCCAATCCTACAATGAGCAGTTCTTC
>-|TRBJ2-5|-|TRBV27
CASSLTRLETQYF
TGTGCCAGCAGTTTAACTAGGCTGGAGACCCAGTACTTC
>-|TRBJ2-3|-|TRBV7-9
CASSVGITDTQYF
TGTGCCAGCAGCGTGGGCATCACAGATACGCAGTATTTT
>-|TRBJ1-1|-|TRBV28
CASSSWGSWIVAFF
TGTGCCAGCAGTTCGTGGGGTTCGTGGATAGTAGCTTTCTTT
>-|TRBJ2-1|many|TRBV29-1
CSVGLGSYNEQFF
TGCAGCGTTGGCCTGGGCTCCTACAATGAGCAGTTCTTC
>-|TRBJ2-1|-|TRBV6-5
CASSYLAGEQFF
TGTGCCAGCAGTTACCTAGCAGGCGAGCAGTTCTTC
>TRBD2|TRBJ2-1|many|TRBV11-2
CASSLGGSGWYNEQFF
TGTGCCAGCAGCTTAGGGGGTAGCGGGTGGTACAATGAGCAGTTCTTC
>TRBD2|TRBJ2-3|-|TRBV15
CATSRGTWATSGPTDTQYF
TGTGCCACCAGCAGAGGGACATGGGCAACTAGCGGACCCACAGATACGCAGTATTTT
>-|TRBJ2-7|-|TRBV2
CASSEAGWEQYF
TGTGCCAGCAGTGAAGCAGGGTGGGAGCAGTACTTC
>-|TRBJ1-2|many|TRBV12-3/TRBV12-4
CASRGSNYGYTF
TGTGCCAGCAGAGGATCGAACTATGGCTACACCTTC
>-|TRBJ2-7|-|TRBV20-1
CSALRARGYEQYF
TGCAGTGCCTTGCGGGCCAGGGGCTACGAGCAGTACTTC
>-|TRBJ1-6|many|TRBV20-1
CSARPGQKDSPLHF
TGCAGTGCTAGACCGGGACAAAAGGATTCACCCCTCCACTTT
>-|TRBJ2-7|once|TRBV14
CASSQGWGAYEQYF
TGTGCCAGCAGCCAAGGTTGGGGGGCCTACGAGCAGTACTTC
>TRBD2|TRBJ2-1|many|TRBV29-1
CSVVLAGGHNEQFF
TGCAGCGTTGTGTTAGCGGGAGGGCATAATGAGCAGTTCTTC
>-|TRBJ2-7|many|TRBV27
CASSLSYSDKQYF
TGTGCCAGCAGTTTATCGTACTCGGATAAGCAGTACTTC
>-|TRBJ1-1|-|TRBV29-1
CSVGGQAIVGAFF
TGCAGCGTTGGAGGGCAGGCGATTGTCGGAGCTTTCTTT
>TRBD1|TRBJ2-1|many|TRBV7-8
CASSLIRDRTDNEQFF
TGTGCCAGCAGCTTGATCCGGGACAGGACAGATAATGAGCAGTTCTTC
>TRBD2|TRBJ2-3|many|TRBV19
CASSIWREGLTTDTQYF
TGTGCCAGTAGTATCTGGCGGGAGGGACTGACTACAGATACGCAGTATTTT
>-|TRBJ2-1|-|TRBV7-9
CASSSPRGLGEQFF
TGTGCCAGCAGCTCACCCAGGGGACTGGGTGAGCAGTTCTTC
>TRBD1|TRBJ2-7|many|TRBV20-1
CSTRRDSDIYEQYF
TGCAGCACTAGAAGGGACAGTGACATCTACGAGCAGTACTTC
>TRBD1|TRBJ2-7|-|TRBV6-5
CASSYSTGASYEQYF
TGTGCCAGCAGTTACTCAACAGGGGCATCCTACGAGCAGTACTTC
>TRBD2|TRBJ2-7|many|TRBV3-1
CASTRLAGGNEQYF
TGTGCCAGCACCAGACTAGCGGGGGGGAACGAGCAGTACTTC
>-|TRBJ2-5|few|TRBV2
CASTRDETQYF
TGTGCCAGCACTCGGGATGAGACCCAGTACTTC
>TRBD2|TRBJ2-7|-|TRBV20-1
CSATGFGRAYEQYF
TGCAGTGCTACCGGTTTCGGGAGGGCCTACGAGCAGTACTTC
>-|TRBJ2-6|many|TRBV12-3/TRBV12-4
CASRTVEKSFSGANVLTF
TGTGCCAGCAGGACGGTAGAGAAGAGTTTCTCTGGGGCCAACGTCCTGACTTTC
>TRBD1|TRBJ1-2|few|TRBV12-3/TRBV12-4
CASSELGTGDGYTF
TGTGCCAGCAGTGAACTCGGGACAGGGGATGGCTACACCTTC
>TRBD1|TRBJ2-5|-|TRBV5-5
CASSLKGTGGDLETQYF
TGTGCCAGCAGCTTGAAAGGAACAGGGGGCGATTTGGAGACCCAGTACTTC
>-|TRBJ1-1|many|TRBV12-3/TRBV12-4
CASSVYTNTEAFF
TGTGCCAGCAGTGTATACACGAACACTGAAGCTTTCTTT
>-|TRBJ2-5|many|TRBV29-1
CSVEARRWETQYF
TGCAGCGTTGAAGCCAGGCGTTGGGAGACCCAGTACTTC
>-|TRBJ2-3|once|TRBV20-1
CSAKDRLYTDTQYF
TGCAGTGCTAAGGACCGTCTCTACACAGATACGCAGTATTTT
>TRBD2|TRBJ2-7|-|TRBV3-1
CASSPFIGGAVAYEQYF
TGTGCCAGCAGCCCGTTCATCGGGGGGGCAGTCGCCTACGAGCAGTACTTC
>-|TRBJ2-7|few|TRBV19
CASRFADIDEQYF
TGTGCCAGTAGGTTCGCAGACATTGACGAGCAGTACTTC
>-|TRBJ1-5|many|TRBV20-1
CSARERGFRNQPQHF
TGCAGTGCTAGGGAGAGGGGGTTCAGGAATCAGCCCCAGCATTTT
>TRBD1|TRBJ2-7|many|TRBV20-1
CSAREQGEPYEQYF
TGCAGTGCTAGAGAACAGGGGGAGCCCTACGAGCAGTACTTC
>-|TRBJ1-1|few|TRBV29-1
CSVEAGSKTEAFF
TGCAGCGTTGAGGCTGGATCGAAAACTGAAGCTTTCTTT